The next 32 T cell receptor beta chains were all read from a single sample in a study of post-analysis software for immune sequencing data. Study-level results: When patients were compared with controls, four or five TRBV segments were more frequent, TRBV5-6, TRBV5-1 and TRBV20-1 among them.

Unique molecular identifiers featured in each of the TCR beta cDNA libraries. TCRdb ran MiXCR on the PCR reads and lists one entry per CDR3 protein. This sample has more than 450,000 distinct CDR3 sequences, with around a third found just once. Their cognate antigens are unknown. The material sequenced was blood. The receptors shown here come from a girl aged 2-17 years with multiple sclerosis.

This sequence joins TRBV20-1 and TRBJ1-5; 11 bases are a match to TRBD1. With V trimmed by 5 bases and J by 4 bases, 7 bases remained unmatched. The CDR3 length is 15 residues. CDR1 and CDR2 from the germline V gene are DFQATT and SNEGSKA (reference sequence). CDR3 nucleotides: TGCAGTGCTGCGGGACAGGGGGTCCGTAATCAGCCCCAGCATTTT. Encoded protein: CSAAGQGVRNQPQHF.

This clonotype was observed a handful of times. The chain has TRBV15 and TRBJ2-5, with 8 bases fitting TRBD2. The trim removed 9 bases at V and 7 bases at J, leaving 13 bases unmatched. The germline V gene has CDR1 LNHNV and CDR2 YYDKDF (reference sequence). The CDR3 covers 14 residues. The DNA of the CDR3 is TGTGCCACATCCCCCAAGCGGGGGTCCGCGACCCAGTACTTC. This encodes CATSPKRGSATQYF.

On this clonotype: At one end, the junction sequence differs from germline, possibly due to a read error. The genes are TRBV20-1 and TRBJ2-1, with D perhaps matching TRBD2 (6 bases). The CDR3 is 15 amino acids. Germline CDR1 reads DFQATT; CDR2 reads SNEGSKA (reference sequence). The CDR3 bases are TGCAGTACTAGAGTGGACGGGAGCCCCTCCAATGAGCAGTTCTTC. It yields the protein CSTRVDGSPSNEQFF.

In its sample, this clonotype was seen a few times. The rearrangement joins TRBV5-1 to TRBJ2-3; possibly TRBD1 for D (5 bases). Germline values: CDR1 SGHRS, CDR2 YFSETQ. The CDR3 loop spans 15 amino acids. V was pared by 3 bases and J by 3 bases, with 14 bases between. DNA for the CDR3: TGCGCCAGCAGCTACCCTCTGGGGCCAACAGATACGCAGTATTTT. It specifies CASSYPLGPTDTQYF.

This sequence joins TRBV29-1 and TRBJ1-1; 7 positions match TRBD1. Germline-derived CDR1 and CDR2 are SQVTM and ANQGSEA. The ends lost 7 bases at V and 2 bases at J; junction bases unmatched: 10. The CDR3 is made up of 14 amino acids. CDR3 sequence (DNA): TGCAGCGCTCTCTCCGGGACAGCTAACACTGAAGCTTTCTTT. Protein: CSALSGTANTEAFF.

The V gene is TRBV20-1, the J gene TRBJ1-2; 8 nucleotides align to TRBD1. CDR1 DFQATT and CDR2 SNEGSKA come from the germline V gene (reference sequence). J was trimmed by 6 bases and V by 4 bases; bases with no gene match: 4. This CDR3 contains 12 residues. The CDR3 loop reads CSATGGLDGYTF. In nucleotides, the CDR3 is TGCAGTGCTACAGGGGGCTTGGATGGCTACACCTTC.

The chain couples TRBV15 to TRBJ1-5; the D gene is possibly TRBD1 (5 bases). The CDR3 loop spans 16 amino acids. The germline V and J ends were trimmed by 1 base and 4 bases, with 14 bases remaining between them. CDR1 LNHNV and CDR2 YYDKDF come from the germline V gene (reference sequence). CDR3 loop: CATSRAPLGRNQPQHF. CDR3 nucleotide sequence: TGTGCCACCAGCAGAGCTCCCTTGGGGCGTAATCAGCCCCAGCATTTT.

The chain has TRBV5-1 and TRBJ1-1; unclear D gene. With 0 bases removed from V and 3 bases from J, the gap between germline ends came to 12 bases. The CDR3 extends over 15 amino acids. The germline V gene has CDR1 SGHRS and CDR2 YFSETQ. This CDR3 reads CASSLGPPGDTEAFF. As DNA, the CDR3 is TGCGCCAGCAGCTTGGGTCCCCCCGGGGACACTGAAGCTTTCTTT. The full variable domain, with the rest looked up from reference TRBV5-1 and TRBJ1-1, is KAGVTQTPRYLIKTRGQQVTLSCSPISGHRSVSWYQQTPGQGLQFLFEYFSETQRNKGNFPGRFSGRQFSNSRSEMNVSTLELGDSALYLCASSLGPPGDTEAFFGQGTRLTVV.

This chain links TRBV7-9 with TRBJ2-5; tentatively, D is TRBD2 (5 bases). V lost 2 bases to trimming and J lost 5 bases, with 12 bases between them. The V gene's germline CDR1 is SEHNR and CDR2 FQNEAQ (reference sequence). The CDR3 runs to 14 residues. The CDR3 DNA sequence: TGTGCCAGCAGCTTAAACCGTGGGGAGGAGACCCAGTACTTC. Residues: CASSLNRGEETQYF.

The table lists this clonotype with a few counts. This rearrangement joins TRBV20-1 to TRBJ2-4, with D maybe TRBD2 (7 bases). The V gene's germline CDR1 is DFQATT and CDR2 SNEGSKA (reference sequence). The CDR3 totals 16 residues. V gave up 6 bases and J gave up 0 bases, with 18 bases separating them. CDR3 nucleotide sequence: TGCAGTGCCAAATCTCCGGGGGGCCTAGCCAAAAACATTCAGTACTTC. Translating gives CSAKSPGGLAKNIQYF.

The gene calls are TRBV20-1 and TRBJ2-5, with 15 bases that match TRBD2. With 6 bases clipped from V and 5 bases from J, the junction kept 13 bases outside the gene matches. Germline V gene lookup returns CDR1 DFQATT and CDR2 SNEGSKA (reference sequence). The CDR3 spans 17 residues. CDR3 bases: TGCAGTGCCCTGAAACAGGGGACTAGCGGGGGGTTGGAGACCCAGTACTTC. It translates to CSALKQGTSGGLETQYF.

As to this clonotype: The junction and the germline gene differ at one end; a read error may be behind it. The chain employs TRBV20-1 and TRBJ2-1; D might be TRBD1 or TRBD2, each matching 6 bases. The DNA end lines up better with TRBJ2-7; the J call may be wrong. The CDR3 loop spans 13 amino acids. Germline V gene data show CDR1 as DFQATT and CDR2 as SNEGSKA (reference sequence). The DNA for the CDR3 is TGCAGTACTAGATGGGGGGCAGCCCTCGAGCAGTACTTC. This sequence encodes CSTRWGAALEQYF.

V is TRBV7-9 and J is TRBJ2-7, with D possibly called TRBD1 or TRBD2 (5 bases each). Between the trimmed V and J ends, which lost 1 base and 1 base, there was a span of 14 bases. Germline V gene sequence: CDR1 SEHNR, CDR2 FQNEAQ (reference sequence). The CDR3 loop spans 16 amino acids. CDR3 sequence (DNA): TGTGCCAGCAGCTTAGATCGGGGCTTAGTATCCTACGAGCAGTACTTC. Protein sequence: CASSLDRGLVSYEQYF.

Ten or more counts support this clonotype. The V and J genes are TRBV20-1 and TRBJ2-1; perhaps TRBD1 as D (5 bases). CDR1 is DFQATT and CDR2 is SNEGSKA in the germline V gene (reference sequence). Trimming stripped 0 bases from V and 0 bases from J, with 6 bases between. The CDR3 has 14 amino acids. This CDR3 is CSAREGVSYNEQFF. The DNA of the CDR3 is TGCAGTGCTAGAGAAGGGGTCTCCTACAATGAGCAGTTCTTC.

This chain links TRBV6-2 or TRBV6-3 with TRBJ2-6, with D hard to call. Germline V CDR1 and CDR2: MNHEY, SVGEGT. Trimming removed 10 bases from V and 0 bases from J, with 10 bases in between. The CDR3 extends over 14 amino acids. The CDR3 DNA is TGTGCCACCGACCAGGACTCTGGGGCCAACGTCCTGACTTTC. It is translated as CATDQDSGANVLTF.

This clonotype has more than one count but fewer than ten. The germline gene is not matched at one end of the junction; a read error may be the cause. The chain employs TRBV6-6 and TRBJ2-5, with a possible D match to TRBD2 (6 bases). Per germline, CDR1 MNHNY and CDR2 SVGAGI (reference sequence). The CDR3 has 14 amino acids. The CDR3 coding sequence is TGTGTCAGCAGGCGGATTACCGGGGGAGAGACCCAGTACTTC. Its protein product is CVSRRITGGETQYF.

The V and J genes are TRBV5-5 and TRBJ2-3; 9 bases are shared with TRBD1. CDR3 length: 14 residues. The trim removed 4 bases at V and 5 bases at J, leaving 5 bases unmatched. Germline CDR1 and CDR2: SGHKS and YYEKEE (reference sequence). Here the CDR3 reads CASSQGQGRDTQYF. CDR3 coding DNA: TGTGCCAGCAGCCAAGGACAGGGGAGAGATACGCAGTATTTT.

Details on this clonotype: Mismatch with germline at one junction end may stem from a read error. V usage is TRBV20-1 and J usage is TRBJ2-7; D might be TRBD2 (7 bases). Germline CDR1 and CDR2: DFQATT and SNEGSKA (reference sequence). This CDR3 spans 14 amino acids. The CDR3 reads CSARGGGTSYEQYF. For the CDR3, the DNA is TGCAGTGCAAGAGGGGGGGGAACCTCCTACGAGCAGTACTTC.

This clonotype was counted only a few times. The CDR3 nucleotides are TGCAGCGTTGGGGTAGCCAAAAACATTCAGTACTTC. Its protein product is CSVGVAKNIQYF. The rearrangement links TRBV29-1 to TRBJ2-4; the D is unclear. V was cut by 4 bases and J by 0 bases, with 4 bases left in between. Germline values: CDR1 SQVTM, CDR2 ANQGSEA. This CDR3 has 12 amino acids.

This rearrangement joins TRBV10-3 to TRBJ1-2; D is unclear. With 3 bases removed from V and 6 bases from J, the gap between germline ends came to 20 bases. There are 16 residues in the CDR3. Germline V gene lookup returns CDR1 ENHRY and CDR2 SYGVKD. CDR3 coding DNA: TGTGCCATCAGTGACTCCCGCGGGGAGGGAGGAAATGGCTACACCTTC. Its protein is CAISDSRGEGGNGYTF.

This clonotype has more than one count but fewer than ten. The chain has TRBV9 and TRBJ2-1; tentative D call: TRBD2 (6 bases). CDR1 is SGDLS and CDR2 is YYNGEE in the germline V gene. V was clipped by 2 bases and J by 4 bases, with 19 bases between them. The CDR3 has 17 amino acids. Here the CDR3 reads CASSVNLGGPNYNEQFF. The CDR3 DNA sequence: TGTGCCAGCAGCGTTAACCTCGGGGGACCTAATTACAATGAGCAGTTCTTC.

This clonotype has just one count. Mismatch with germline at one junction end may stem from a read error. The chain employs TRBV29-1 and TRBJ2-3; D unclear. This CDR3 contains 10 residues. Germline V gives CDR1 SQVTM, CDR2 ANQGSEA. CDR3 loop: CSVVVDMQYF. The CDR3 bases are TGCAGCGTTGTTGTGGATATGCAGTATTTT.

The chain carries TRBV20-1 and TRBJ2-3; no clear D gene. V was clipped by 0 bases and J by 0 bases, with 13 bases between them. The length of the CDR3 is 16 residues. Germline CDR1 DFQATT, CDR2 SNEGSKA (reference sequence). CDR3 nucleotides: TGCAGTGCTAGAGATTTGTGGGTGCGGAGCACAGATACGCAGTATTTT. Translated: CSARDLWVRSTDTQYF.

The genes are TRBV20-1 and TRBJ2-1, with 7 bases lining up with TRBD2. The CDR3 is 13 amino acids. CDR1 is DFQATT, CDR2 SNEGSKA, per germline (reference sequence). The V gene end was trimmed by 4 bases and the J gene end by 1 base; junction bases not matched to a gene: 1. CDR3 sequence reads: CSATSGSYNEQFF. In DNA, the CDR3 is TGCAGTGCTACTAGCGGTTCCTACAATGAGCAGTTCTTC.

V gene TRBV11-2 combines with J gene TRBJ2-3; tentative D call: TRBD1 (6 bases). Germline values: CDR1 SGHAT, CDR2 FQNNGV. The V end lost 3 bases, the J end lost 0 bases, and 10 bases lay between the germline ends. This CDR3 is 15 amino acids long. CDR3 bases: TGTGCCAGCAGCTTGGGACAACCTAGCACAGATACGCAGTATTTT. Translating it yields CASSLGQPSTDTQYF.

This clonotype is a singleton in its sample. J is TRBJ1-1 and V is TRBV2, with D perhaps TRBD1 (5 bases). The V end lost 2 bases, the J end lost 9 bases, and 13 bases lay between the germline ends. Germline CDR1 is SNHLY and CDR2 is FYNNEI. This CDR3 has 13 residues. Written as DNA, the CDR3 is TGTGCCAGCAGTGAATTTCCAGGGCTGCAAGCTTTCTTT. Protein sequence: CASSEFPGLQAFF.

V and J are TRBV7-8 and TRBJ1-4; TRBD1 aligns across 8 bases. Germline assignment: CDR1 SGHVS and CDR2 FQNEAQ. Trimming removed 5 bases from V and 5 bases from J; junction bases left unmatched: 7. This CDR3 region has 15 residues. The CDR3 loop is CASSVQGGLNEKLFF. The CDR3 DNA sequence: TGTGCCAGCAGCGTACAGGGGGGGTTGAATGAAAAACTGTTTTTT.

This clonotype has more than one count but fewer than ten. The chain carries TRBV3-1 and TRBJ2-1; D is unclear. The germline gives CDR1 LGHDT, CDR2 YNNKEL (reference sequence). The CDR3 spans 12 residues. Trimming cost V 9 bases and J 9 bases, with 15 bases left between them. The CDR3 sequence is CASNLAFSEQFF. CDR3 sequence (DNA): TGTGCCAGTAATTTAGCATTCTCTGAGCAGTTCTTC.

The CDR3 loop is CASSDTGKGTDTQYF. DNA of the CDR3: TGTGCCAGCAGTGACACAGGGAAGGGCACAGATACGCAGTATTTT. J is TRBJ2-3 and V is TRBV28, with D maybe TRBD1 (6 bases). CDR3 length equals 15 residues. Germline V gene data show CDR1 as MDHEN and CDR2 as SYDVKM. V was clipped by 5 bases and J by 1 base, with 13 bases between them.

This clonotype was seen a handful of times. The V and J genes are TRBV11-1 and TRBJ1-1; D remains ambiguous. Germline V CDR1 and CDR2: SGHAT, FQDESV (reference sequence). Between the trimmed V and J ends, which lost 1 base and 1 base, there was a span of 13 bases. The CDR3 is 16 residues long. CDR3 DNA sequence: TGTGCCAGCAGCTTAGTCGGAGGAGCGGGGAACACTGAAGCTTTCTTT. Amino acids: CASSLVGGAGNTEAFF.

The chain carries TRBV18 and TRBJ1-6; tentative D call: TRBD1 (5 bases). CDR1 is KGHSH and CDR2 is LQKENI in the germline V gene. The V and J ends lost 3 bases and 5 bases respectively, with 8 bases between them. This CDR3 is 14 amino acids long. CDR3 loop: CASSPGGDNSPLHF. The DNA of the CDR3 is TGTGCCAGCTCACCGGGGGGGGATAATTCACCCCTCCACTTT.

The chain carries TRBV6-6 and TRBJ2-3; no clear D gene. CDR1 and CDR2 (germline): MNHNY, SVGAGI (reference sequence). Trimming took off 0 bases at V and 4 bases at J, with 8 bases between the two ends. This CDR3 is built from 14 residues. The CDR3 region is CASSYSGLADTQYF. DNA for the CDR3: TGTGCCAGCAGTTACTCAGGGTTGGCAGATACGCAGTATTTT.